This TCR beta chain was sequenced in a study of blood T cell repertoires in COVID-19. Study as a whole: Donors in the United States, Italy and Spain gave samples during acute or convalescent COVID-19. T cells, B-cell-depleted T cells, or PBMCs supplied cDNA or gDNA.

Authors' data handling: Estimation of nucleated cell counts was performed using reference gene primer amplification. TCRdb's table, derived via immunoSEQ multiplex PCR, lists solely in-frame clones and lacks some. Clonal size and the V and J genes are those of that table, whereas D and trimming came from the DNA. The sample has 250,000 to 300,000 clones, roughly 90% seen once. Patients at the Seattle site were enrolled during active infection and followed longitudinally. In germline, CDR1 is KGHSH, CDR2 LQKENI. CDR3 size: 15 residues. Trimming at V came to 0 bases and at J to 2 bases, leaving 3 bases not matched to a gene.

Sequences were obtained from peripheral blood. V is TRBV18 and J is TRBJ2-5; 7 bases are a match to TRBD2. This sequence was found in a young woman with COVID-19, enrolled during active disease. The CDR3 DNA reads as TGTGCCAGCTCACCACCCGGGACTACTCAAGAGACCCAGTACTTC. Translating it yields CASSPPGTTQETQYF. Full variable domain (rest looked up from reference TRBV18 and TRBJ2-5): NAGVMQNPRHLVRRRGQEARLRCSPMKGHSHVYWYRQLPEEGLKFMVYLQKENIIDESGMPKERFSAEFPKEGPSILRIQQVVRGDSAAYFCASSPPGTTQETQYFGPGTRLLVL.